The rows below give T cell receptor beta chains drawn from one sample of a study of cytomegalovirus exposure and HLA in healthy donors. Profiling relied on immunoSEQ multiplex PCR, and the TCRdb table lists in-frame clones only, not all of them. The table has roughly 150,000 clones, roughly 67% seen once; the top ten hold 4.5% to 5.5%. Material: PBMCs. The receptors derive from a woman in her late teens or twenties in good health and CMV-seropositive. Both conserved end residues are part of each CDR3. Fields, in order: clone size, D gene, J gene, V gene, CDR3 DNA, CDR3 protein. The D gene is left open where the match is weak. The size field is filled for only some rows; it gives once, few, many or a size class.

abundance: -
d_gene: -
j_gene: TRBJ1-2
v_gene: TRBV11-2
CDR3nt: TGTGCCAGCAGCTTAGACAGGGCCGCTAACTATGGCTACACCTTC
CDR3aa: CASSLDRAANYGYTF

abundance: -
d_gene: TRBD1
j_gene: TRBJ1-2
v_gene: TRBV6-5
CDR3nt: TGTGCCAGCAGTAGACAGGGAATTGAGCATGGCTACACCTTC
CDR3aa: CASSRQGIEHGYTF

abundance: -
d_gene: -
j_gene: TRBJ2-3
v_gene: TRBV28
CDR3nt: TGTGCCAGCAGTTTACAACTAAACACAGATACGCAGTATTTT
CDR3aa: CASSLQLNTDTQYF

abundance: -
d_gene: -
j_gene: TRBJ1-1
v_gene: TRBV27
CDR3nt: TGTGCCAGCAGTTTGGGGTATGGGAGGGTAAACACTGAAGCTTTCTTT
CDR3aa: CASSLGYGRVNTEAFF

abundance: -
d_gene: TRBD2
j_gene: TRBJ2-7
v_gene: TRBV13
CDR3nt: TGTGCCAGCAGCTTAGGGGCGGGGGGATCCTACGAGCAGTACTTC
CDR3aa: CASSLGAGGSYEQYF

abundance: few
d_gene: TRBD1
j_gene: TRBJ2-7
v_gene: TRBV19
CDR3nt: TGTGCCAGTAGTATCGGTATTGGGGACAGCAGCTCCTACGAGCAGTACTTC
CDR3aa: CASSIGIGDSSSYEQYF

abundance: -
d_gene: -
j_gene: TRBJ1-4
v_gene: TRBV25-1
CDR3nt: TGTGCCAGCAGTGAACGTAAACCGGGACAAGCTAATGAAAAACTGTTTTTT
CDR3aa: CASSERKPGQANEKLFF

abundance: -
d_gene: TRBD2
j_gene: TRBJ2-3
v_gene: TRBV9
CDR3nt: TGTGCCAGCAGCGGCGGCGGGGGGTCCACAGATACGCAGTATTTT
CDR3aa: CASSGGGGSTDTQYF

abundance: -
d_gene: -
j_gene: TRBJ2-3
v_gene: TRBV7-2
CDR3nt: TGTGCCAGCAGCCGACGAGGCGGTGGTGGCACAGATACGCAGTATTTT
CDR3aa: CASSRRGGGGTDTQYF

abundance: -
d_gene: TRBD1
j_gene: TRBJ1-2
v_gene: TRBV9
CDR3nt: TGTGCCAGCAGCGTAGGACAGGGGGTGTTTGGCTACACCTTC
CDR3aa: CASSVGQGVFGYTF

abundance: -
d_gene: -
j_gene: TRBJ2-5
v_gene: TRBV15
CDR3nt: TGTGCCACCAGCAGAGATGAGAGGGAGACCCAGTACTTC
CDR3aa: CATSRDERETQYF

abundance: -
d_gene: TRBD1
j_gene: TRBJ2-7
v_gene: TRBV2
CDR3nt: TGTGCCAGCACCGAAACCCCGGGACAGGGGTACGAGCAGTACTTC
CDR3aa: CASTETPGQGYEQYF

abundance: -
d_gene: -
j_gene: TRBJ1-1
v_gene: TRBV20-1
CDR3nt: TGCAGTGCTGAGATGAACACTGAAGCTTTCTTT
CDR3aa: CSAEMNTEAFF

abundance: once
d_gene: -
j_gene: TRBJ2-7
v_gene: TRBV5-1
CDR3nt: TGCGCCAGCAGCTGGACCGGACTGAAGAGCTCCTACGAGCAGTACTTC
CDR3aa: CASSWTGLKSSYEQYF